The clone carrying this T cell receptor beta chain was seen only a few times. Its antigen is unknown. The data belong to a study of shared clonotypes between healthy human individuals. Study conclusions and caveats: Blood alone was sampled, and tissue repertoires likely differ. The donor pool, a small one, limited the genetic and exposure-history diversity represented.

Generated by immunoSEQ multiplex PCR, the TCRdb table keeps only in-frame clones and is missing some. The sample consists of some 1.4 million clones, over 95% of them appearing once. The CDR3 is made up of 15 amino acids. Trimming at V came to 3 bases and at J to 6 bases, leaving 9 bases not matched to a gene. Germline V gives CDR1 MNHEY, CDR2 SMNVEV (reference sequence). Sequences were obtained from naive CD4+ T cells sorted from blood. Subset specified: CD45RA+ positively selected. The receptor was isolated from a man aged 25-40 years in good health. The chain uses TRBV27 and TRBJ1-2; 8 bases match TRBD1. As DNA, the CDR3 is TGTGCCAGCAGTTTCCTCTCAGGGGGCGCCGATGGCTACACCTTC. It yields the protein CASSFLSGGADGYTF.